These 18 T cell receptor beta chains were sequenced from one sample in a study of CD4 T cells in relation to SARS-CoV-2 and coronaviruses. Some clones are missing from TCRdb's copy, which holds only in-frame ones; the method was immunoSEQ multiplex PCR. The top ten clones hold approximately 16% of a sample with about 21,000 clones, roughly 70% of them seen once. Their recognized antigens are unknown. CD4+ T cells from unexposed donors were obtained before the COVID-19 pandemic (2011-2018). CD4+ T cells were isolated from the cells after around eleven days of culture. Sequenced input: CD4+ T cells from PBMCs, cultured in vitro. The receptors were sampled from a human donor in good health.

This clone has just one count. This sequence joins TRBV30 and TRBJ2-7, with D uncertain. V lost 0 bases and J 0 bases, leaving 9 bases between the germline ends. There are 14 residues in the CDR3. Germline lookup yields CDR1 GTSNPN and CDR2 SVGIG (reference sequence). The chain's CDR3 is CAWSVKGISYEQYF. CDR3 nucleotide sequence: TGTGCCTGGAGTGTTAAGGGAATCTCCTACGAGCAGTACTTC.

The V gene is TRBV5-6, the J gene TRBJ2-5; no definite D call. In germline, CDR1 is SGHDT, CDR2 YYEEEE. V lost 2 bases and J 3 bases, leaving 2 bases between the germline ends. The CDR3 is made up of 11 amino acids. In DNA form, the CDR3 reads TGTGCCAGCAGCTTTGAAGAGACCCAGTACTTC. Amino acids: CASSFEETQYF.

The chain couples TRBV6-5 to TRBJ1-3; 11 nucleotides match TRBD1. This CDR3 region has 15 residues. CDR1 is MNHEY and CDR2 is SVGAGI in the germline V gene. V dropped 8 bases and J dropped 8; count of bases not matched to a gene: 11. The CDR3 DNA sequence: TGTGCCAGCGCTCCCAGGACAGGGGGCTTCCACACCATATATTTT. Its translation: CASAPRTGGFHTIYF.

The rearrangement links TRBV7-7 to TRBJ2-3, with 11 bases lining up with TRBD2. V dropped 4 bases and J dropped 6; count of bases not matched to a gene: 6. Per the germline V gene, CDR1 is SSHAT and CDR2 is FNYEAQ (reference sequence). The CDR3 is made up of 15 amino acids. CDR3 residues: CASSSTSGVGDTQYF. The CDR3 DNA sequence: TGTGCCAGCAGCTCGACTAGCGGGGTTGGTGATACGCAGTATTTT.

The rearrangement links TRBV18 to TRBJ2-7, with TRBD2 matching over 14 bases. The CDR3 extends over 18 amino acids. CDR1 and CDR2 (germline): KGHSH, LQKENI. Trimming took 4 bases from V and 3 from J; bases not matched to a gene: 11. CDR3 in DNA: TGTGCCAGCTCACAGTACACGGGACTAGCGGGAGTTCGCTACGAGCAGTACTTC. This translates into CASSQYTGLAGVRYEQYF.

CDR3 amino acids: CASSFPRGGYTF. The CDR3 DNA follows: TGTGCCAGCAGCTTTCCCCGGGGTGGCTACACCTTC. The J gene is TRBJ1-2, the V gene TRBV5-4; D call uncertain. The CDR3 contains 12 residues. Germline lookup yields CDR1 SGHNT and CDR2 YYREEE (reference sequence). V shed 2 bases and J shed 7 bases, with 9 bases lying between them.

The V gene is TRBV11-2, the J gene TRBJ1-4, with 7 bases fitting TRBD1. Looked up from germline, CDR1 is SGHAT and CDR2 is FQNNGV. CDR3 size: 15 residues. The V gene end was trimmed by 4 bases and the J gene end by 2 bases; junction bases not matched to a gene: 4. DNA of the CDR3: TGTGCCAGCAGCTCGAGACAGGGCACTAATGAAAAACTGTTTTTT. This encodes CASSSRQGTNEKLFF. Combining the CDR3 with reference TRBV11-2 and TRBJ1-4 gives the whole variable domain EAGVAQSPRYKIIEKRQSVAFWCNPISGHATLYWYQQILGQGPKLLIQFQNNGVVDDSQLPKDRFSAERLKGVDSTLKIQPAKLEDSAVYLCASSSRQGTNEKLFFGSGTQLSVL.

V gene TRBV3-1 (or the pseudogene TRBV3-2) combines with J gene TRBJ2-2, with 7 positions matching TRBD1. V shed 4 bases, J shed 3 bases, and the junction held 5 bases outside the gene matches. Germline V gene sequence: CDR1 LGHDT, CDR2 YNNKEL (reference sequence). The CDR3 has 15 amino acids. The CDR3 reads CASSREDRDTGELFF. CDR3 sequence (DNA): TGTGCCAGCAGCCGGGAAGACAGGGACACCGGGGAGCTGTTTTTT.

The gene calls are TRBV5-6 and TRBJ2-5; D possibly corresponds to TRBD2 (5 bases). The CDR3 sequence is 15 residues long. With 6 bases removed from V and 5 bases from J, the gap between germline ends came to 20 bases. CDR1 is SGHDT, CDR2 YYEEEE, per germline. The chain's CDR3 is CASTLGSGFGETQYF. The DNA of the CDR3 is TGTGCCAGCACACTGGGGAGCGGATTTGGGGAGACCCAGTACTTC.

The genes are TRBV5-8 and TRBJ2-5, with D possibly TRBD2 on 6 matching bases. The CDR3 length is 14 residues. Germline CDR1 is SGHTS and CDR2 is YDEGEE. Between the trimmed V and J ends, which lost 0 bases and 5 bases, there was a span of 11 bases. The CDR3: CASSLAAGSETQYF. CDR3 nucleotides: TGTGCCAGCAGCTTGGCCGCGGGGTCGGAGACCCAGTACTTC.

This clone was found a few times. This chain connects TRBV6-2 or TRBV6-3 to TRBJ1-4, with 8 nucleotides matching TRBD1. Looked up from germline, CDR1 is MNHEY and CDR2 is SVGEGT. V lost 5 bases to trimming and J lost 5 bases; unmatched junction nucleotides: 10. The CDR3 sequence is 16 residues long. The CDR3 is CASSETRTGWNEKLFF. CDR3 bases: TGTGCCAGCAGTGAGACCAGGACAGGGTGGAATGAAAAACTGTTTTTT.

CDR3 protein: CASSLGGGGPKDTQYF. DNA for the CDR3: TGTGCCAGCAGCTTGGGGGGCGGGGGGCCGAAGGATACGCAGTATTTT. This rearrangement joins TRBV5-4 to TRBJ2-3, with 8 positions matching TRBD2. CDR1 is SGHNT, CDR2 YYREEE, per germline (reference sequence). This CDR3 contains 16 residues. The V segment lost 0 bases and the J segment 6 bases; nucleotides outside the gene matches: 9.

This sequence joins TRBV4-2 and TRBJ1-6, with D tentatively TRBD1 (6 bases). CDR3 length: 18 amino acids. Trimming removed 0 bases from V and 4 bases from J, with 16 bases in between. Germline-derived CDR1 and CDR2 are LGHNA and YNFKEQ. The CDR3 DNA follows: TGTGCCAGCAGCCAAGATCTGATTGGGGGCCGGTATAATTCACCCCTCCACTTT. Translation gives CASSQDLIGGRYNSPLHF.

The rearrangement uses TRBV7-2 and TRBJ2-5; TRBD1 might be the D (6 bases). Between the trimmed V and J ends, which lost 4 bases and 8 bases, there was a span of 17 bases. The germline CDR1 and CDR2 sequences are SGHTA and FQGNSA. This CDR3 is built from 14 residues. The CDR3 sequence: CASSSQGGYGTQYF. The CDR3 DNA reads TGTGCCAGCAGCTCACAGGGTGGGTACGGAACCCAGTACTTC.

This chain links TRBV27 with TRBJ2-1; no definite D call. This CDR3 comprises 14 residues. In germline, CDR1 is MNHEY, CDR2 SMNVEV (reference sequence). Trimming shortened V by 3 bases and J by 8 bases, and 14 bases separated the two germline ends. The CDR3, as DNA: TGTGCCAGCAGTTTGGTTAGCTCTGAGGATGAGCAGTTCTTC. It translates to CASSLVSSEDEQFF.

This rearrangement joins TRBV11-1 to TRBJ2-5; 9 bases map to TRBD1. The CDR3 is 15 residues long. Germline V gene data show CDR1 as SGHAT and CDR2 as FQDESV (reference sequence). V lost 4 bases and J lost 7; bases outside the gene matches: 10. CDR3 sequence (DNA): TGTGCCAGCAGCTCCTCCCCGGACAGGGGACTGACCCAGTACTTC. As protein: CASSSSPDRGLTQYF.

The genes are TRBV5-1 and TRBJ2-7; 9 bases line up with TRBD1. Germline V gives CDR1 SGHRS, CDR2 YFSETQ. The CDR3 is 15 residues long. Trimming took 0 bases from V and 3 from J; bases not matched to a gene: 4. CDR3 sequence reads: CASSLGTGANYEQYF. The DNA for the CDR3 is TGCGCCAGCAGCTTGGGGACAGGGGCTAACTACGAGCAGTACTTC. Filled out from reference TRBV5-1 and TRBJ2-7, the complete variable domain reads KAGVTQTPRYLIKTRGQQVTLSCSPISGHRSVSWYQQTPGQGLQFLFEYFSETQRNKGNFPGRFSGRQFSNSRSEMNVSTLELGDSALYLCASSLGTGANYEQYFGPGTRLTVT.

This sequence joins TRBV7-8 and TRBJ2-3, with D possibly matching TRBD2 (6 bases). The germline CDR1 and CDR2 sequences are SGHVS and FQNEAQ. The length of the CDR3 is 14 residues. V lost 6 bases, J lost 3 bases, and 13 bases lay in between. The CDR3 DNA reads as TGTGCCAGCAGGAACGCGGAGGGGACAGATACGCAGTATTTT. This codes for CASRNAEGTDTQYF.